These 16 T cell receptor beta chains were all obtained from the same sample, sequenced in a study of graft-versus-host responses after intestinal transplantation. Intraepithelial lymphocytes and lamina propria lymphocytes were released through processing of graft tissue. The protocol was immunoSEQ multiplex PCR, while the TCRdb copy is restricted to in-frame clones and leaves out a portion. Here the sample spans more than 12,000 clones, roughly 68% being singletons. The material sequenced was ileum tissue, taken around 98 weeks after intestinal transplantation. These receptors were obtained from a human patient who received an intestinal transplant, so some T cells may come from the graft donor.

The V and J genes are TRBV5-4 and TRBJ2-1; TRBD2 aligns across 10 bases. Trimming cost V 1 base and J 8 bases; bases outside gene matches: 6. This CDR3 is built from 15 residues. Germline CDR1 reads SGHNT; CDR2 reads YYREEE (reference sequence). The CDR3 region has the DNA TGTGCCAGCAGCTTGTGGGCTAGCGGGAGAGATGAGCAGTTCTTC. It is translated as CASSLWASGRDEQFF.

This rearrangement joins TRBV9 to TRBJ2-5; 10 bases are a match to TRBD2. Judging by the DNA end, TRBJ2-7 fits better; the J call may be wrong. Germline V CDR1 and CDR2: SGDLS, YYNGEE. This CDR3 spans 15 amino acids. The CDR3 here is CASSPTSGRAGEQYF. CDR3 bases: TGTGCCAGCAGCCCTACGAGCGGGAGGGCCGGCGAGCAGTACTTC.

This clone was recorded once. This chain joins TRBV28 and TRBJ2-5, with TRBD2 matching 7 bases. The DNA end is more similar to TRBJ2-7, so the J call may be wrong. The germline V gene encodes CDR1 MDHEN and CDR2 SYDVKM. The CDR3 runs 13 residues. CDR3 DNA: TGTGCCAGCAGTAGACTAGCCTTCTACGAGCAGTACTTC. It translates to CASSRLAFYEQYF.

This clone has a handful of counts. The rearrangement joins TRBV14 to TRBJ1-6; unclear D gene. Germline CDR1 reads SGHDN; CDR2 reads FVKESK. The CDR3 loop spans 13 amino acids. The V end lost 4 bases, the J end lost 7 bases, and 8 bases lay between the germline ends. The CDR3 sequence: CASSRVPNSPLHF. CDR3 sequence (DNA): TGTGCCAGCAGCCGGGTCCCCAATTCACCCCTCCACTTT.

The rearrangement joins TRBV6-5 to TRBJ2-5; 9 bases fit TRBD1. CDR3 size: 15 residues. V shed 2 bases, J shed 2 bases, and the junction held 3 bases outside the gene matches. CDR1 and CDR2 from the germline V gene are MNHEY and SVGAGI. This CDR3 reads CASSYPGQGQETQYF. CDR3 bases: TGTGCCAGCAGTTACCCTGGACAGGGGCAAGAGACCCAGTACTTC.

This chain uses TRBV5-1 with TRBJ1-3; D is undetermined. CDR1 is SGHRS and CDR2 is YFSETQ in the germline V gene. This CDR3 has 12 residues. Between the trimmed V and J ends, which lost 5 bases and 5 bases, there was a span of 8 bases. The CDR3 region is CASSYDRNTIYF. The CDR3 region has the DNA TGCGCCAGCAGTTACGACAGAAACACCATATATTTT. Using reference TRBV5-1 and TRBJ1-3 for the parts outside the CDR3, the full variable domain is KAGVTQTPRYLIKTRGQQVTLSCSPISGHRSVSWYQQTPGQGLQFLFEYFSETQRNKGNFPGRFSGRQFSNSRSEMNVSTLELGDSALYLCASSYDRNTIYFGEGSWLTVV.

This chain links TRBV5-1 with TRBJ1-5; D unclear. The V gene lost 7 bases and the J gene lost 3 bases, with 11 bases spanning the gap. This CDR3 is 13 amino acids long. Germline V gene lookup returns CDR1 SGHRS and CDR2 YFSETQ. The CDR3, as DNA: TGCGCCAGCCCCCGGGAGTCCAATCAGCCCCAGCATTTT. Translated, it gives CASPRESNQPQHF. The full variable domain, rest sourced from reference TRBV5-1 and TRBJ1-5, is KAGVTQTPRYLIKTRGQQVTLSCSPISGHRSVSWYQQTPGQGLQFLFEYFSETQRNKGNFPGRFSGRQFSNSRSEMNVSTLELGDSALYLCASPRESNQPQHFGDGTRLSIL.

The chain links TRBV2 to TRBJ1-2; D may be TRBD1 (6 bases). The CDR3 covers 14 residues. V was clipped by 7 bases and J by 5 bases, with 17 bases between them. Germline-derived CDR1 and CDR2 are SNHLY and FYNNEI. The CDR3 loop is CASTASQGSYGYTF. The CDR3 DNA is TGTGCCAGCACCGCTTCACAGGGTTCTTATGGCTACACCTTC. Drawing the rest from reference TRBV2 and TRBJ1-2, the complete variable domain is EPEVTQTPSHQVTQMGQEVILRCVPISNHLYFYWYRQILGQKVEFLVSFYNNEISEKSEIFDDQFSVERPDGSNFTLKIRSTKLEDSAMYFCASTASQGSYGYTFGSGTRLTVV.

The chain links TRBV7-8 to TRBJ2-3; TRBD2 matches at 10 bases. V trimming: 1 base; J trimming: 15 bases; junction bases outside the gene matches: 10. Germline CDR1 reads SGHVS; CDR2 reads FQNEAQ. The CDR3 is 14 amino acids. The CDR3 sequence: CASSLVETSGMFYF. DNA for the CDR3: TGTGCCAGCAGCTTAGTCGAAACTAGCGGGATGTTTTATTTT. The entire variable domain, with the rest obtained from reference TRBV7-8 and TRBJ2-3, is as follows: GAGVSQSPRYKVAKRGQDVALRCDPISGHVSLFWYQQALGQGPEFLTYFQNEAQLDKSGLPSDRFFAERPEGSVSTLKIQRTQQEDSAVYLCASSLVETSGMFYFGPGTRLTVL.

This clone was observed a handful of times. The rearrangement joins TRBV6-4 to TRBJ2-3; 8 bases match TRBD2. From germline, CDR1 is MRHNA and CDR2 SNTAGT. The V and J ends lost 0 bases and 1 base, in that order; junction bases with no gene match: 0. The length of the CDR3 is 15 residues. The CDR3 nucleotides read TGTGCCAGCAGTGACTCTAGCGGGGGCACAGATACGCAGTATTTT. Amino acid sequence: CASSDSSGGTDTQYF.

This chain connects TRBV6-5 to TRBJ1-2; no definite D call. CDR1 MNHEY and CDR2 SVGAGI come from the germline V gene. The V gene lost 4 bases and the J gene lost 8 bases, with 20 bases spanning the gap. The CDR3 loop spans 15 amino acids. The CDR3 reads CASSSLKRGLWGYTF. The CDR3 DNA follows: TGTGCCAGCAGTTCCCTCAAACGGGGTCTCTGGGGCTACACCTTC.

The V call is TRBV28, the J call TRBJ2-7, with 8 bases aligning to TRBD1. J lost 3 bases, V lost 6 bases, and 13 bases had no gene match. The germline V gene has CDR1 MDHEN and CDR2 SYDVKM. The CDR3 runs 16 residues. Here the CDR3 reads CASSPTRQGLLYEQYF. The CDR3 bases are TGTGCCAGCAGCCCAACCAGACAGGGGCTCCTCTACGAGCAGTACTTC.

The chain joins TRBV5-1 to TRBJ1-2; TRBD1 is a possible D gene (5 bases). The CDR3 is 13 residues long. V shed 3 bases and J shed 7 bases, with 13 bases lying between them. Germline assignment: CDR1 SGHRS and CDR2 YFSETQ. CDR3 residues: CASSSDGTGGYTF. CDR3 sequence (DNA): TGCGCCAGCAGCTCAGACGGGACCGGTGGCTACACCTTC. The complete variable domain, with remaining parts taken from reference TRBV5-1 and TRBJ1-2, reads KAGVTQTPRYLIKTRGQQVTLSCSPISGHRSVSWYQQTPGQGLQFLFEYFSETQRNKGNFPGRFSGRQFSNSRSEMNVSTLELGDSALYLCASSSDGTGGYTFGSGTRLTVV.

The sample holds a few counts of this clone. Other DNA sequences within the sample encode an identical CDR3. The chain is built from TRBV6-1 and TRBJ1-2; no reliable D call. CDR3 size: 11 residues. The V gene lost 1 base and the J gene lost 5 bases, with 2 bases spanning the gap. Germline values: CDR1 MNHNS, CDR2 SASEGT. The CDR3 DNA sequence: TGTGCCAGCAGTGAAGGGTATGGCTACACCTTC. This sequence encodes CASSEGYGYTF.

The genes are TRBV25-1 and TRBJ2-5, with 9 bases aligning to TRBD1. The end of the DNA is better explained by TRBJ2-7, so the J call may be wrong. This CDR3 has 14 amino acids. Germline CDR1 reads MGHDK; CDR2 reads SYGVNS. The CDR3 protein is CASSDRDRAYEQYF. The CDR3 DNA follows: TGTGCCAGCAGTGACCGGGACAGGGCCTACGAGCAGTACTTC.

The chain couples TRBV19 to TRBJ2-5; D is possibly TRBD2 (6 bases). This CDR3 has 17 amino acids. CDR1 and CDR2 (germline): LNHDA, SQIVND (reference sequence). Deletions cut 3 bases from V and 1 base from J, with 18 bases between. This CDR3 is CASSMGRRASPQETQYF. CDR3 sequence (DNA): TGTGCCAGTAGTATGGGTCGGAGGGCGTCCCCCCAAGAGACCCAGTACTTC.